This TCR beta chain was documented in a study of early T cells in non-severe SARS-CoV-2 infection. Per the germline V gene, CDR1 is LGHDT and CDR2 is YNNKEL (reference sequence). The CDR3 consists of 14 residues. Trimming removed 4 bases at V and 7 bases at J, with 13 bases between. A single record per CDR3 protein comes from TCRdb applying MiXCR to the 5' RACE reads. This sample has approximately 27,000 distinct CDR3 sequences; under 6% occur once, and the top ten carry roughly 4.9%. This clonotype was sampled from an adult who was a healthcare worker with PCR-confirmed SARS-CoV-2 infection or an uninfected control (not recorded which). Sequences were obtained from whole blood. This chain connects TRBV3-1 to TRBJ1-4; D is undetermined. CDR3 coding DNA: TGTGCCAGCAGCCCGGGCGTGGGCCGTGAAAAACTGTTTTTT. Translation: CASSPGVGREKLFF.